These 18 T cell receptor beta chains were all obtained from the same sample, sequenced in a study of blood T cell repertoires in COVID-19. Profiling relied on immunoSEQ multiplex PCR, and the TCRdb table lists in-frame clones only, not all of them. Found here are about 240,000 clones, around 83% of them singletons; the top ten hold approximately 9.4%. Sequencing was carried out using peripheral blood. The receptors here all came from a woman of 80 years or more with acute or convalescent COVID-19.

DNA of the CDR3: TGTGCCAGCAGTCCCTCCTCAGGGGGCGTGGGCAATCAGCCCCAGCATTTT. Protein sequence: CASSPSSGGVGNQPQHF. J is TRBJ1-5 and V is TRBV25-1; 8 bases are shared with TRBD1. The V and J ends lost 5 bases and 2 bases, in that order; junction bases with no gene match: 11. From germline, CDR1 is MGHDK and CDR2 SYGVNS. This CDR3 has 17 residues. The full variable domain, with the rest looked up from reference TRBV25-1 and TRBJ1-5, is EADIYQTPRYLVIGTGKKITLECSQTMGHDKMYWYQQDPGMELHLIHYSYGVNSTEKGDLSSESTVSRIRTEHFPLTLESARPSHTSQYLCASSPSSGGVGNQPQHFGDGTRLSIL.

The J gene is TRBJ2-3, the V gene TRBV3-1 (or the pseudogene TRBV3-2), with D perhaps TRBD2 (5 bases). Trimming shortened V by 1 base and J by 9 bases, and 23 bases separated the two germline ends. The CDR3 extends over 17 amino acids. Germline assignment: CDR1 LGHDT and CDR2 YNNKEL (reference sequence). The CDR3 protein is CASSQGGGGTGWATQYF. In nucleotides, the CDR3 is TGTGCCAGCAGCCAAGGAGGTGGCGGAACGGGGTGGGCAACGCAGTATTTT.

This clone showed up just once. The chain links TRBV7-9 to TRBJ2-3, with 9 bases aligning to TRBD1. In germline, CDR1 is SEHNR, CDR2 FQNEAQ (reference sequence). The CDR3 contains 19 residues. The junction had 18 bases not matched to a gene; V was cut back by 7 bases and J by 1 base. The chain's CDR3 is CASNRYGTGGVGGTDTQYF. CDR3 nucleotide sequence: TGTGCCAGCAACCGCTATGGTACAGGGGGCGTGGGTGGCACAGATACGCAGTATTTT.

The V and J genes are TRBV7-3 and TRBJ2-7, with TRBD1 identical over 11 bases. V lost 5 bases and J lost 0; bases outside the gene matches: 9. The CDR3 spans 17 residues. Germline values: CDR1 SGHTA, CDR2 FQGTGA. CDR3 DNA: TGTGCCAGCAGCCTTCGGACAGGGGGCGGAAGCTCCTACGAGCAGTACTTC. Translation: CASSLRTGGGSSYEQYF.

The chain employs TRBV14 and TRBJ2-7; D possibly corresponds to TRBD1 (6 bases). CDR1 is SGHDN and CDR2 is FVKESK in the germline V gene. This CDR3 is built from 15 residues. V dropped 5 bases and J dropped 4 bases, with 18 bases sitting between them. The CDR3 DNA sequence: TGTGCCAGCAGCAAAATAGACAGGAGGCAATACGAGCAGTACTTC. It is translated as CASSKIDRRQYEQYF.

J is TRBJ1-4 and V is TRBV6-1; 9 nucleotides agree with TRBD1. V was pared by 3 bases and J by 7 bases, with 12 bases of the junction left unmatched. CDR3 size: 17 residues. The V gene's germline CDR1 is MNHNS and CDR2 SASEGT. CDR3 DNA sequence: TGTGCCAGCAGTGACCCCGCACAGGGGGCGCAGGGTGAAAAACTGTTTTTT. Translation gives CASSDPAQGAQGEKLFF.

The chain employs TRBV10-3 and TRBJ2-4; maybe TRBD1 (6 bases). Per germline, CDR1 ENHRY and CDR2 SYGVKD. The V gene lost 3 bases and the J gene lost 6 bases, with 12 bases spanning the gap. The length of the CDR3 is 14 residues. Here the CDR3 DNA reads TGTGCCATCAGTGAAGGCAGGGGTGTAAACATTCAGTACTTC. Amino acids: CAISEGRGVNIQYF.

The CDR3 sequence is CASSPGGGEQFF. The CDR3 region has the DNA TGTGCCAGCAGCCCCGGAGGTGGTGAGCAGTTCTTC. The V call is TRBV7-8, the J call TRBJ2-1; tentative D call: TRBD2 (5 bases). There are 12 residues in the CDR3. In germline, CDR1 is SGHVS, CDR2 FQNEAQ. V was shortened by 5 bases and J by 9 bases, with 11 bases between the two germline ends.

The chain has TRBV5-1 and TRBJ2-6, with TRBD1 identical over 9 bases. V was pared by 7 bases and J by 4 bases, with 3 bases of the junction left unmatched. Germline lookup yields CDR1 SGHRS and CDR2 YFSETQ. CDR3 length: 14 amino acids. In DNA, the CDR3 is TGCGCCAGCGACAGGGGGGACGGGGCCAACGTCCTGACTTTC. It specifies CASDRGDGANVLTF.

The chain recombines TRBV6-4 with TRBJ1-2; 9 bases map to TRBD1. Germline assignment: CDR1 MRHNA and CDR2 SNTAGT. This CDR3 is built from 16 residues. J lost 0 bases, V lost 7 bases, and 9 bases had no gene match. The CDR3 is CASKTDRGHANYGYTF. The CDR3 DNA sequence: TGTGCCAGCAAAACGGACAGGGGCCATGCTAACTATGGCTACACCTTC.

The rearrangement links TRBV5-8 to TRBJ1-1, with 9 bases lining up with TRBD1. Germline CDR1 SGHTS, CDR2 YDEGEE. The trim removed 4 bases at V and 0 bases at J, leaving 13 bases unmatched. The CDR3 is 18 amino acids. The CDR3 here is CASSPFRTGVRVNTEAFF. In DNA form, the CDR3 reads TGTGCCAGCAGCCCCTTCCGGACAGGGGTTCGTGTGAACACTGAAGCTTTCTTT.

The chain combines TRBV9 with TRBJ2-5; 10 positions match TRBD2. V trimming: 4 bases; J trimming: 1 base; junction bases outside the gene matches: 19. Looked up from germline, CDR1 is SGDLS and CDR2 is YYNGEE. The CDR3 sequence is 20 residues long. The CDR3 reads CASSPTILERGGRAQETQYF. The CDR3 nucleotides read TGTGCCAGCAGCCCCACGATATTGGAGCGGGGGGGGAGGGCCCAAGAGACCCAGTACTTC.

The CDR3 loop is CASSPFGGVNTEAFF. CDR3 in DNA: TGTGCCAGCAGCCCCTTCGGCGGGGTGAACACTGAAGCTTTCTTT. The chain has TRBV9 and TRBJ1-1; no clear D gene. CDR1 and CDR2 (germline): SGDLS, YYNGEE. CDR3 length: 15 residues. V was cut by 4 bases and J by 0 bases, with 13 bases left in between.

To note about this clone: The final CDR3 position lacks the conserved phenylalanine or tryptophan, pointing to a likely read error. The DNA is omitted, as the CDR3 cannot be located on it reliably, and the CDR3 follows TCRdb's listing. The V call is TRBV3-1 (or the pseudogene TRBV3-2), the J call TRBJ2-7; the listed D gene, TRBD1, was not tested against the DNA. Germline V gene sequence: CDR1 LGHDT, CDR2 YNNKEL (reference sequence). The CDR3 totals 12 residues, both ends included. Here the CDR3 reads CASSPTGTGLAN.

This clone was seen repeatedly, ten times or more. The chain couples TRBV7-9 to TRBJ1-5; D unclear. With 1 base removed from V and 4 bases from J, the gap between germline ends came to 8 bases. Germline values: CDR1 SEHNR, CDR2 FQNEAQ (reference sequence). There are 14 residues in the CDR3. CDR3 sequence: CASSLEGRNQPQHF. The CDR3 coding sequence is TGTGCCAGCAGCTTAGAAGGGAGGAATCAGCCCCAGCATTTT.

The chain uses TRBV25-1 and TRBJ1-1; D gene uncertain. Germline V gene data show CDR1 as MGHDK and CDR2 as SYGVNS. V was cut by 1 base and J by 1 base, with 10 bases left in between. The CDR3 contains 15 residues. This chain's CDR3 is CASSEWTGANTEAFF. CDR3 in DNA: TGTGCCAGCAGTGAATGGACGGGAGCGAACACTGAAGCTTTCTTT. Variable domain in full (rest from reference TRBV25-1 and TRBJ1-1): EADIYQTPRYLVIGTGKKITLECSQTMGHDKMYWYQQDPGMELHLIHYSYGVNSTEKGDLSSESTVSRIRTEHFPLTLESARPSHTSQYLCASSEWTGANTEAFFGQGTRLTVV.

The chain combines TRBV19 with TRBJ1-6; 10 bases are shared with TRBD1. The junction had 4 bases not matched to a gene; V was cut back by 10 bases and J by 7 bases. The CDR3 loop spans 13 amino acids. Germline-derived CDR1 and CDR2 are LNHDA and SQIVND (reference sequence). CDR3 in amino acids: CATSTGGNSPLHF. The CDR3 region has the DNA TGTGCCACCTCGACAGGGGGCAATTCACCCCTCCACTTT.

The rearrangement uses TRBV28 and TRBJ1-2, with D hard to call. V was cut by 4 bases and J by 8 bases, with 20 bases left in between. Germline lookup yields CDR1 MDHEN and CDR2 SYDVKM. The CDR3 has 15 amino acids. The CDR3 coding sequence is TGTGCCAGCAGTTCTCCGAGCAGCCCAGGTCGGGGCTACACCTTC. Its protein product is CASSSPSSPGRGYTF.